This T cell receptor beta chain was profiled in a study of OX40 agonist ivuxolimab in advanced cancers. This clone has a handful of counts. CDR1 and CDR2 from the germline V gene are SGHTA and FQGNSA. The CDR3 has 16 residues. Unmatched junction bases numbered 4, after V lost 5 bases and J lost 0 bases. Using immunoSEQ multiplex PCR, the repertoire was profiled, and TCRdb retains in-frame clones only, with some absent. The data contain 15,000 to 20,000 clones, 60% to 85% of them singletons. The TCR originated in an adult with an advanced solid tumor such as melanoma, head and neck, liver or kidney cancer. The chain couples TRBV7-2 to TRBJ2-5; 12 bases line up with TRBD2. Sequencing used CD4+ or CD8+ T cells sorted from blood, obtained in a trial of the OX40 agonist ivuxolimab. For the CDR3, the DNA is TGTGCCAGCAGCCCTCGGACTAGCGGGAACCAAGAGACCCAGTACTTC. Its protein product is CASSPRTSGNQETQYF.